These 14 T cell receptor beta chains were sequenced from one sample in a study of spatial heterogeneity in lung cancer. No antigen has been assigned to these receptors. MiXCR, run by TCRdb on the 5' RACE reads, gives a single entry per CDR3 protein. The sample holds approximately 11,000 distinct CDR3 sequences, roughly 15% seen once. Whole-study findings and limits: Expanded intratumoral alpha and beta TCR counts tracked tumor mutation counts.

Time point here: sample taken at primary tumor resection. This sample comprised lung tumor tissue, obtained at surgery. These receptors came from a male donor with early-stage non-small cell lung cancer.

By frequency in the sample, this clonotype is medium-sized. V is TRBV7-2 and J is TRBJ1-6; a weak D match, TRBD1 (6 bases). CDR3 length equals 16 residues. Trimming cost V 5 bases and J 7 bases, with 18 bases left between them. Germline values: CDR1 SGHTA, CDR2 FQGNSA. The CDR3 nucleotides are TGTGCCAGCAGCCCCACCCTGGGCAGGGGAAATTCACCCCTCCACTTT. Protein product: CASSPTLGRGNSPLHF.

By sample share, this clonotype is medium-sized. The rearrangement joins TRBV6-6 to TRBJ1-2, with D possibly being TRBD1 (5 bases). The germline V and J ends were trimmed by 5 bases and 1 base, with 8 bases remaining between them. Germline loops: CDR1 MNHNY, CDR2 SVGAGI (reference sequence). The CDR3 extends over 13 amino acids. The CDR3 region is CASSMTDNYGYTF. DNA of the CDR3: TGTGCCAGCAGTATGACAGATAACTATGGCTACACCTTC.

This clonotype was counted only a few times. The chain couples TRBV20-1 to TRBJ2-1; TRBD1 matches 9 bases. With 6 bases clipped from V and 9 bases from J, the junction kept 18 bases outside the gene matches. There are 16 residues in the CDR3. Looked up from germline, CDR1 is DFQATT and CDR2 is SNEGSKA (reference sequence). CDR3: CSAPPAGDREGSEQFF. The CDR3 nucleotides read TGCAGTGCCCCCCCCGCGGGGGACAGGGAGGGTAGTGAGCAGTTCTTC.

With regard to this clonotype: Being one base from a much bigger clone, this may be a read error. The DNA is left out, because the CDR3 cannot be placed on it with certainty; the CDR3 is given as TCRdb lists it. The V call is TRBV30, the J call TRBJ2-5; TRBD2, the D gene given by the table, was not confirmed from the DNA. The CDR3 contains 15 residues when both ends are counted. Germline-derived CDR1 and CDR2 are GTSNPN and SVGIG (reference sequence). The CDR3 spells CACSASGSSQETQYF.

Many counts were recorded for this clonotype. This chain's CDR3 is CAISDIPGEGQETQYF. In DNA form, the CDR3 reads TGTGCCATCAGTGATATACCCGGGGAGGGGCAAGAGACCCAGTACTTC. The chain uses TRBV10-3 and TRBJ2-5, with 7 bases fitting TRBD2. The ends lost 3 bases at V and 2 bases at J; junction bases unmatched: 9. This CDR3 comprises 16 residues. Germline assignment: CDR1 ENHRY and CDR2 SYGVKD.

J is TRBJ2-5 and V is TRBV24-1; D gene ambiguous. Trimming stripped 3 bases from V and 1 base from J, with 8 bases between. The CDR3 is 14 residues long. Germline-derived CDR1 and CDR2 are KGHDR and SFDVKD. The CDR3 is CATSDPLFQETQYF. As DNA, the CDR3 is TGTGCCACCAGTGATCCACTATTCCAAGAGACCCAGTACTTC.

The chain carries TRBV3-1 and TRBJ2-5; D perhaps matches TRBD1 (6 bases). Germline V lookup: CDR1 LGHDT, CDR2 YNNKEL (reference sequence). The V gene lost 2 bases and the J gene lost 2 bases, with 24 bases spanning the gap. This CDR3 has 19 residues. CDR3 amino acids: CASSQWSIGAGERQETQYF. The CDR3 coding sequence is TGTGCCAGCAGCCAATGGTCCATTGGGGCAGGGGAAAGACAAGAGACCCAGTACTTC.

This clonotype was observed a handful of times. The rearrangement joins TRBV2 to TRBJ2-7; D gene ambiguous. The CDR3 runs 12 residues. The V gene's germline CDR1 is SNHLY and CDR2 FYNNEI. V gave up 7 bases and J gave up 7 bases, with 14 bases separating them. DNA for the CDR3: TGTGCCAGCAAACAGCTGGGTTATGAGCAGTACTTC. As protein: CASKQLGYEQYF.

This clonotype was found many times. The chain couples TRBV20-1 to TRBJ2-7; TRBD1 matches 9 bases. The trim removed 6 bases at V and 3 bases at J, leaving 12 bases unmatched. The V gene's germline CDR1 is DFQATT and CDR2 SNEGSKA (reference sequence). The CDR3 runs to 15 residues. The CDR3 DNA sequence: TGCAGTGCCTTATCCGACAGGGGGTACGGCTACGAGCAGTACTTC. It is translated as CSALSDRGYGYEQYF.

This rearrangement joins TRBV20-1 to TRBJ1-2; D is unclear. This CDR3 spans 12 amino acids. V was shortened by 6 bases and J by 3 bases, with 11 bases between the two germline ends. Looked up from germline, CDR1 is DFQATT and CDR2 is SNEGSKA (reference sequence). The CDR3 protein is CSAWRRDYGYTF. The CDR3 nucleotides are TGCAGTGCGTGGAGAAGGGACTATGGCTACACCTTC.

This clonotype has more than one count but fewer than ten. The J gene is TRBJ2-3, the V gene TRBV7-8; D gene ambiguous. The CDR3 length is 11 residues. V lost 3 bases, J lost 11 bases, and 9 bases lay in between. Germline V gene data show CDR1 as SGHVS and CDR2 as FQNEAQ. Here the CDR3 DNA reads TGTGCCAGCAGCTTGGGTCGAGAGCAGTATTTT. The encoded protein is CASSLGREQYF.

The V gene is TRBV7-8, the J gene TRBJ2-6; no clear D. CDR3 length equals 12 residues. Germline V gives CDR1 SGHVS, CDR2 FQNEAQ. V lost 5 bases and J 3 bases, leaving 2 bases between the germline ends. CDR3 nucleotide sequence: TGTGCCAGCAGCATTGGGGCCAACGTCCTGACTTTC. Protein: CASSIGANVLTF.

This clonotype was seen repeatedly, ten times or more. The gene calls are TRBV11-3 and TRBJ2-5, with TRBD1 identical over 8 bases. Germline CDR1 reads SGHNT; CDR2 reads YENEEA. The CDR3 sequence is 14 residues long. The trim removed 5 bases at V and 5 bases at J, leaving 7 bases unmatched. The CDR3 sequence: CASSADRVGETQYF. Here the CDR3 DNA reads TGTGCCAGCAGCGCGGACAGGGTAGGGGAGACCCAGTACTTC.

This clonotype was counted ten times or more. The chain is built from TRBV3-1 and TRBJ2-4, with D unresolved. The CDR3 has 15 amino acids. V shed 2 bases and J shed 1 base, with 9 bases lying between them. Per the germline V gene, CDR1 is LGHDT and CDR2 is YNNKEL (reference sequence). In DNA form, the CDR3 reads TGTGCCAGCAGCCAATGGGAAGGCGCCAAAAACATTCAGTACTTC. This sequence encodes CASSQWEGAKNIQYF.